The text below deals with one T cell receptor beta chain. The data derive from a study of T cell changes during pregnancy in multiple sclerosis. Only in-frame clones appear in the TCRdb table, and some are missing; sequencing was by immunoSEQ multiplex PCR. The sample holds 35,000 to 55,000 clones; more than 70% are singletons and the top ten take about 6.3%. V was pared by 0 bases and J by 4 bases, with 6 bases of the junction left unmatched. Germline V gene data show CDR1 as LGHNA and CDR2 as YNFKEQ. The CDR3 runs to 18 residues. Material: CD8+ T cells from peripheral blood mononuclear cells, obtained after pregnancy. This sequence joins TRBV4-2 and TRBJ2-3; 14 bases are shared with TRBD2. This clonotype was sampled from a female donor in good health, enrolled as a control in a pregnancy study. CDR3 amino acids: CASSQEGTSGGHADTQYF. In DNA, the CDR3 is TGTGCCAGCAGCCAAGAAGGGACTAGCGGGGGTCACGCAGATACGCAGTATTTT.